The rows below give T cell receptor beta chains drawn from one sample of a study of CD8 T cells in Susac syndrome. One entry per CDR3 protein, called by TCRdb with MiXCR from the immunoSEQ multiplex PCR reads. The sample has about 140,000 distinct CDR3 sequences, around 95% seen once. What was sequenced was CD4+ T cells from PBMCs. These receptors were collected from a human donor with multiple sclerosis. Both conserved end residues are part of each CDR3. A D gene is named only where the DNA matches it firmly. A row's size may be missing; if present it is once, few, many or a size class.

j_call d_call v_call clone_size cdr3_aa cdr3_nt
TRBJ2-1 TRBD1 TRBV11-2 . CASSLWRRGGYEQFF TGTGCCAGCAGCTTATGGCGGAGAGGGGGCTATGAGCAGTTCTTC
TRBJ2-1 . TRBV27 . CASSPRQNTYNEQFF TGTGCCAGCAGTCCGAGACAGAATACCTACAATGAGCAGTTCTTC
TRBJ2-4 TRBD1 TRBV3-1 . CASSPRDRGRNIQYF TGTGCCAGCAGCCCTCGGGACAGGGGGCGAAACATTCAGTACTTC
TRBJ2-1 . TRBV20-1 . CSALSTGTTQSEQFF TGCAGTGCTCTAAGTACCGGGACCACCCAGTCTGAGCAGTTCTTC
TRBJ2-1 . TRBV12-5 . CASGLGTPYNEQFF TGTGCTAGTGGTTTGGGGACACCTTACAATGAGCAGTTCTTC
TRBJ2-3 TRBD2 TRBV20-1 . CSARTSGRSLDTQYF TGCAGTGCTAGGACTAGCGGGAGGTCCCTCGATACGCAGTATTTT
TRBJ2-6 . TRBV9 . CASSDNRVSRSSGANVLTF TGTGCCAGCAGCGATAACAGGGTTTCGCGGTCCTCTGGGGCCAACGTCCTGACTTTC
TRBJ2-7 . TRBV19 . CASTQWGYEQYF TGTGCCAGTACTCAATGGGGCTACGAGCAGTACTTC
TRBJ1-1 . TRBV14 . CASSPITTGGAFF TGTGCCAGCAGCCCGATAACTACGGGGGGAGCTTTCTTT
TRBJ2-7 TRBD2 TRBV20-1 . CSASTLAGGPSEQYF TGCAGTGCCTCTACTCTAGCGGGAGGGCCTTCGGAGCAGTACTTC
TRBJ2-7 TRBD1 TRBV29-1 . CSVLTGNEQYF TGCAGCGTCCTGACAGGGAACGAGCAGTACTTC
TRBJ1-4 . TRBV5-4 . CASSLGGLGEKLFF TGTGCCAGCAGCTTGGGAGGATTAGGGGAAAAACTGTTTTTT
TRBJ1-2 . TRBV13 . CASSLEGGGGYTF TGTGCCAGCAGCTTAGAGGGGGGAGGAGGCTACACCTTC
TRBJ2-1 . TRBV12-3/TRBV12-4 . CASRNVDEQFF TGTGCCAGCAGGAATGTCGATGAGCAGTTCTTC
TRBJ2-7 TRBD2 TRBV29-1 . CSVRAGVGHEQYF TGCAGCGTTCGAGCGGGAGTTGGTCACGAGCAGTACTTC
TRBJ2-6 . TRBV2 . CASRIRQGTGANVLTF TGTGCCAGCAGGATACGTCAGGGGACTGGGGCCAACGTCCTGACTTTC
TRBJ2-1 TRBD2 TRBV27 . CASNSIAGGPSREQFF TGTGCCAGCAACTCCATTGCGGGAGGGCCGTCTCGTGAGCAGTTCTTC
TRBJ2-7 TRBD1 TRBV4-3 . CASSPRQGNFDEQYF TGCGCCAGCAGCCCCCGACAGGGTAATTTTGACGAGCAGTACTTC
TRBJ2-1 . TRBV7-2 . CASSLSEFF TGTGCCAGCAGCTTATCTGAGTTCTTC
TRBJ1-2 TRBD1 TRBV3-1 . CASSAIPGQGGGYTF TGTGCCAGCAGCGCCATTCCGGGACAGGGCGGTGGCTACACCTTC
TRBJ2-1 . TRBV7-9 few CASSLAWSGVDEQFF TGTGCCAGCAGCTTAGCTTGGTCCGGGGTGGATGAGCAGTTCTTC
TRBJ1-6 . TRBV6-4 . CASSAVYNSPLHF TGTGCCAGCAGTGCCGTCTATAATTCACCCCTCCACTTT
TRBJ2-3 TRBD1 TRBV28 . CASNDLTGVQYF TGTGCCAGCAATGATTTGACAGGGGTCCAGTATTTT
TRBJ2-3 TRBD1 TRBV29-1 . CSVEGGQLTDTQYF TGCAGCGTTGAAGGGGGACAGCTCACAGATACGCAGTATTTT
TRBJ2-6 . TRBV7-9 . CAAGRESGANVLTF TGTGCCGCAGGACGGGAATCTGGGGCCAACGTCCTGACTTTC
TRBJ1-4 . TRBV7-9 once CASSWDGTNNEKLFF TGTGCCAGCAGCTGGGACGGGACCAATAATGAAAAACTGTTTTTT
TRBJ2-4 . TRBV27 . CASSLVMAVAKNIQYF TGTGCCAGCAGTTTAGTAATGGCAGTAGCCAAAAACATTCAGTACTTC
TRBJ1-6 . TRBV12-3/TRBV12-4 . CASSTKFHLAFSYNSPLHF TGTGCCAGCAGTACTAAGTTCCATTTGGCATTCTCCTATAATTCACCCCTCCACTTT
TRBJ2-7 . TRBV20-1 . CSASSGPGSYEQYF TGCAGTGCTAGTTCGGGCCCCGGGAGCTACGAGCAGTACTTC
TRBJ2-5 TRBD1 TRBV29-1 . CSVSGQGQETQYF TGCAGCGTTTCCGGACAGGGCCAAGAGACCCAGTACTTC
TRBJ1-2 . TRBV12-3/TRBV12-4 once CASSARTAKNYGYTF TGTGCCAGCAGCGCCCGGACAGCCAAGAACTATGGCTACACCTTC
TRBJ2-3 TRBD2 TRBV9 . CASSPFQSSGGAADTQYF TGTGCCAGCAGCCCCTTCCAGTCTAGCGGGGGGGCAGCAGATACGCAGTATTTT
TRBJ2-3 . TRBV29-1 . CSVEDRAGSTDTQYF TGCAGCGTTGAAGATCGGGCAGGGAGCACAGATACGCAGTATTTT
TRBJ1-4 TRBD1 TRBV30 . CAWREPDRLSEKLFF TGTGCCTGGAGGGAACCGGACAGGTTGTCTGAAAAACTGTTTTTT
TRBJ2-7 TRBD2 TRBV3-1 . CASSHRRGSYEQYF TGTGCCAGCAGCCATAGGCGGGGGTCCTACGAGCAGTACTTC
TRBJ2-5 . TRBV2 . CASSEERREEYF TGTGCCAGCAGTGAAGAGAGGAGGGAGGAGTACTTC
TRBJ1-2 TRBD1 TRBV29-1 . CSVEDDRDRAYGYTF TGCAGCGTTGAAGATGACCGGGACAGGGCATATGGCTACACCTTC
TRBJ1-1 TRBD1 TRBV5-1 . CASRRQGVMNTEAFF TGCGCCAGCAGGCGACAGGGGGTCATGAACACTGAAGCTTTCTTT
TRBJ2-1 . TRBV3-1 . CASSQVLYNEQFF TGTGCCAGCAGCCAAGTACTTTACAATGAGCAGTTCTTC
TRBJ1-5 . TRBV28 . CASSFTGRTEPQHF TGTGCCAGCAGTTTCACGGGGCGGACGGAGCCCCAGCATTTT
TRBJ2-3 TRBD2 TRBV24-1 . CATSDPSGYRTDTQYF TGTGCCACCAGTGATCCTAGCGGATACCGCACAGATACGCAGTATTTT
TRBJ1-1 . TRBV4-3 . CASSQTLNTEAFF TGCGCCAGCAGCCAAACCTTGAACACTGAAGCTTTCTTT
TRBJ2-5 TRBD2 TRBV27 . CASSLSRGRAGETQYF TGTGCCAGCAGTTTATCCCGCGGGAGGGCAGGAGAGACCCAGTACTTC
TRBJ1-5 TRBD1 TRBV20-1 . CSTTGRVGNQPQHF TGCAGTACGACAGGGAGAGTTGGCAATCAGCCCCAGCATTTT
TRBJ1-6 . TRBV3-1 . CASSQDGTAPLHF TGTGCCAGCAGCCAAGATGGGACGGCACCCCTCCACTTT
TRBJ1-4 . TRBV3-1 . CASSPRTDEKLFF TGTGCCAGCAGCCCTCGGACGGATGAAAAACTGTTTTTT
TRBJ1-2 . TRBV3-1 . CASSQVGGYTF TGTGCCAGCAGCCAAGTTGGGGGCTACACCTTC
TRBJ2-5 . TRBV5-6 . CASSLGAGETQYF TGTGCCAGCAGCTTAGGGGCCGGGGAGACCCAGTACTTC
TRBJ2-7 . TRBV15 once CATSRDREDEQYF TGTGCCACCAGCAGAGACAGGGAGGACGAGCAGTACTTC
TRBJ2-3 TRBD2 TRBV3-1 . CASSRSTWSGEADTQYF TGTGCCAGCAGTCGATCTACCTGGAGCGGGGAGGCAGATACGCAGTATTTT
TRBJ2-4 . TRBV3-1 . CASSFFSGGSKNIQYF TGTGCCAGCAGCTTTTTTTCAGGGGGGTCCAAAAACATTCAGTACTTC